This is a list of T cell receptor beta chains from one sample in a study of blood T cells in healthy people across ages. TCRdb analysed the 5' RACE reads with MiXCR anew, one entry per CDR3 protein. The data contain approximately 800,000 distinct CDR3 sequences, roughly 50% of them seen just once; the ten biggest clones take up about a quarter. Sequencing was done on a sample of blood. These receptors were obtained from a man aged 35 to 55 in good health. The CDR3 runs from the conserved cysteine through the conserved F or W. The D gene is left open where the match is weak. Clone sizes are given selectively: once, few, many, or a class where the clone is expanded.

J gene | V gene | clone size | D gene | CDR3 DNA | CDR3 protein
TRBJ2-3 | TRBV4-3 | few | . | TGCGCCAGCAGCCAAGATAGTCGAGATACGCAGTATTTT | CASSQDSRDTQYF
TRBJ2-7 | TRBV27 | . | TRBD2 | TGTGCCAGCAGTTATACTCGACTAGCGGGGTCCTACGAGCAGTACTTC | CASSYTRLAGSYEQYF
TRBJ1-5 | TRBV9 | . | . | TGTGCCAGCAGCGTAGCAGGGAATTACAATCAGCCCCAGCATTTT | CASSVAGNYNQPQHF
TRBJ2-3 | TRBV7-3 | . | . | TGTGCCAGCAGCCGACAAACCACAGATACGCAGTATTTT | CASSRQTTDTQYF
TRBJ2-5 | TRBV5-5 | once | TRBD2 | TGTGCCAGCAGCTTCCTAGCGGGGGGGTACAATGAGCAGTACTTC | CASSFLAGGYNEQYF
TRBJ2-7 | TRBV7-2 | few | . | TGTGCCAGCAGCCCTACTACAGGGAACTACGAGCAGTACTTC | CASSPTTGNYEQYF
TRBJ2-1 | TRBV9 | . | TRBD2 | TGTGCCAGCAGCGTAAGCGGGACTAGCGTCTTTGGTGAGCAGTTCTTC | CASSVSGTSVFGEQFF
TRBJ2-7 | TRBV28 | . | . | TGTGCCAGCAGTTCTACCAATCCAAACGAGCAGTACTTC | CASSSTNPNEQYF
TRBJ2-7 | TRBV28 | . | TRBD2 | TGTGCCAGCAGACCCACCTTAGCGGGCTACGAGCAGTACTTC | CASRPTLAGYEQYF
TRBJ2-6 | TRBV7-3 | . | TRBD1 | TGTGCTTCGAAACCCGGACAGGGAGGATTAGTAGCAGGGGCCAACGTCCTGACTTTC | CASKPGQGGLVAGANVLTF
TRBJ1-5 | TRBV2 | . | . | TGTGCCAGCAGTGATTCTGGGTCGTATCAGCCCCAGCATTTT | CASSDSGSYQPQHF
TRBJ2-3 | TRBV12-3/TRBV12-4 | . | . | TGTGCCAGCAGTTTAGGGTTAGGGGTGAGGACAGATACGCAGTATTTT | CASSLGLGVRTDTQYF